The entry that follows covers one T cell receptor (beta chain) sequence. Its antigen remains unknown. This CDR3 contains 11 residues. Germline-derived CDR1 and CDR2 are SQVTM and ANQGSEA. This entry is derived from a study of blood T cells in healthy people across ages. Study-level findings and limits: It was not possible, with unsorted PBMCs, to conclusively compare naive and antigen-experienced cells.

Per sample, a minimum of 7 million PBMCs were isolated. The authors ran a second PCR of roughly 6 to 12 cycles using a sample-barcoded 5' primer and a J-beta primer mix. A template-switch adaptor that had 12 random nucleotides put a tag on each cDNA molecule. TCRdb passed the 5' RACE reads through MiXCR, listing each CDR3 protein once. The repertoire holds over 1,200,000 distinct CDR3 sequences, with approximately 59% as singletons. The sequencing sample was made of blood. V gene TRBV29-1 combines with J gene TRBJ2-5, with 8 bases aligning to TRBD1. The J call may be mistaken, given a closer DNA end match to TRBJ2-7. The receptor's source is a man aged 18-30 years in good health. Here the CDR3 reads CSGGQDNEQYF. CDR3 DNA sequence: TGCAGTGGGGGACAGGATAACGAGCAGTACTTC.